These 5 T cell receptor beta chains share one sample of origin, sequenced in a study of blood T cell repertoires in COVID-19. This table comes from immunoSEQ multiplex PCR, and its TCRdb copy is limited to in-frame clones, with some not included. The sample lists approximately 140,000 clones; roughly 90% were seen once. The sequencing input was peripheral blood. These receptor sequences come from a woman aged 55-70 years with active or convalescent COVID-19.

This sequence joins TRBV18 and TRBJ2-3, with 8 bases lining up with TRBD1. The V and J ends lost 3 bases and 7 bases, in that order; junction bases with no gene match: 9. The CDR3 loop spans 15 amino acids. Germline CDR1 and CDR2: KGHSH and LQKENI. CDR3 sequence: CASSPGQGAVNTQYF. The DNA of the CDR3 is TGTGCCAGCTCACCGGGGCAGGGGGCCGTAAATACGCAGTATTTT.

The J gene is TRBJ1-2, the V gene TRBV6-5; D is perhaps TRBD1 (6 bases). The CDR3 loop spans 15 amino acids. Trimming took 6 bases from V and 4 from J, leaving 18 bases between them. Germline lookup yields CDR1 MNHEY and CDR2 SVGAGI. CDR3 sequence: CASRGQRFEFYGYTF. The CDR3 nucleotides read TGTGCCAGCAGAGGACAGCGCTTTGAGTTCTATGGCTACACCTTC.

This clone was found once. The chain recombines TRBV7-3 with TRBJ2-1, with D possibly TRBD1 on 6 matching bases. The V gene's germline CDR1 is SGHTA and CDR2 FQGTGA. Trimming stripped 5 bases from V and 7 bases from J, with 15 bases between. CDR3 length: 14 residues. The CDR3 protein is CASSPSGQGNEQFF. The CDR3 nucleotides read TGTGCCAGCAGCCCCTCGGGGCAGGGGAATGAGCAGTTCTTC.

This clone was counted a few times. The CDR3 loop reads CASSPLGQGVGYTF. CDR3 nucleotide sequence: TGTGCCAGCAGCCCCCTCGGACAGGGGGTTGGCTACACCTTC. The chain links TRBV9 to TRBJ1-2; TRBD1 matches at 10 bases. Germline trimming cut 4 bases from V and 7 bases from J; bases unmatched to any gene: 7. The CDR3 runs 14 residues. CDR1 is SGDLS, CDR2 YYNGEE, per germline.

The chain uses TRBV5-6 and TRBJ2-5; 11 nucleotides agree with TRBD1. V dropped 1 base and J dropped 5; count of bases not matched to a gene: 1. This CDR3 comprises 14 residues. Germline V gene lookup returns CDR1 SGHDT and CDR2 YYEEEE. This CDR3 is CASSLWDRGETQYF. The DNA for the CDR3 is TGTGCCAGCAGCTTGTGGGACAGGGGGGAGACCCAGTACTTC.